These T cell receptor beta chains were read from a single sample in a study of T cell repertoires in cytomegalovirus infection. TCRdb independently ran MiXCR on the reads; one entry per CDR3 protein. The data show about 460,000 distinct CDR3 sequences, about 10% seen once. The sample consisted of PBMCs. The receptor source for this set is a human donor in good health (CMV status not recorded). Some clones in this sample may be carry-over from other donors' samples. Both conserved end residues are trimmed from each CDR3. D genes are given only for firm matches.

V gene	J gene	D gene	CDR3 protein
TRBV7-3	TRBJ1-1	.	ASSALMNTEAF
TRBV12-3/TRBV12-4	TRBJ2-5	TRBD2	ASSLGLAGVTAETQY
TRBV13	TRBJ2-3	TRBD1	ASSLERGRRDTQY
TRBV12-3/TRBV12-4	TRBJ1-1	TRBD1	ASRRDRGNTEAF
TRBV2	TRBJ2-3	TRBD1	ASTRVDRGGQY
TRBV6-1	TRBJ2-5	.	ASSFTQGETQY
TRBV19	TRBJ2-5	TRBD2	ASTPRGGRAETQY
TRBV7-9	TRBJ2-7	.	ASSLARRENYEQY
TRBV12-5	TRBJ2-2	TRBD1	ASGLARTGLTGELF
TRBV6-5	TRBJ1-1	TRBD1	ASTSHSGQHTVAF
TRBV7-7	TRBJ2-3	.	ASSSTFQGGTQY
TRBV7-9	TRBJ1-5	.	ASSPGRGDGNQPQH
TRBV18	TRBJ1-2	.	ASSLSGQIAYGYT